The 22 T cell receptor beta chains below all came from one sample that was sequenced in a study of cytomegalovirus exposure and HLA in healthy donors (dated by TCRdb to 2017 to 2019). Libraries came from the immunoSEQ multiplex PCR assay. For the multiplex PCR, a mixture combining 60 forward primers for TCR Vbeta segments and 13 reverse primers for TCR Jbeta segments was used. Sourced from immuneACCESS, this table was stored by TCRdb with only in-frame sequences that have V and J called. A share of the clones is absent; for the studies checked, an unresolved V gene accounts for under half, and the remainder has no known explanation. The table for this sample lists 200,000 to 250,000 clones; approximately 79% of them were counted only once. In total, the top ten clones hold 0.2% to 0.25% of the sample. Sample: PBMCs. The receptors were sampled from a girl aged 2 to 10 in good health and CMV-seronegative.

The chain recombines TRBV18 with TRBJ1-3; D is perhaps TRBD1 (5 bases). The V gene's germline CDR1 is KGHSH and CDR2 LQKENI. There are 13 residues in the CDR3. Trimming shortened V by 6 bases and J by 4 bases, and 10 bases separated the two germline ends. CDR3 DNA sequence: TGTGCCAGCTCGGAGGGGACGGGAAACACCATATATTTT. This codes for CASSEGTGNTIYF.

This chain joins TRBV28 and TRBJ1-1; D remains ambiguous. CDR3 length: 12 amino acids. The V gene lost 5 bases and the J gene lost 4 bases, with 8 bases spanning the gap. Germline V gene sequence: CDR1 MDHEN, CDR2 SYDVKM. CDR3 DNA sequence: TGTGCCAGCAGTGAATTGCGCACTGAAGCTTTCTTT. Amino acids: CASSELRTEAFF. The full variable domain, completed using reference TRBV28 and TRBJ1-1, is DVKVTQSSRYLVKRTGEKVFLECVQDMDHENMFWYRQDPGLGLRLIYFSYDVKMKEKGDIPEGYSVSREKKERFSLILESASTNQTSMYLCASSELRTEAFFGQGTRLTVV.

This clone was picked up one time. This chain connects TRBV7-9 to TRBJ1-2; TRBD1 matches at 9 bases. CDR3 length equals 13 residues. Germline lookup yields CDR1 SEHNR and CDR2 FQNEAQ (reference sequence). Trimming took 5 bases from V and 8 from J; bases not matched to a gene: 6. The CDR3 is CASSLGQGRGYTF. For the CDR3, the DNA is TGTGCCAGCAGCCTGGGACAGGGAAGGGGCTACACCTTC.

The CDR3 region has the DNA TGTGCCAGCTCACCACCTGGGACATATGGCTACACCTTC. It specifies CASSPPGTYGYTF. The J gene is TRBJ1-2, the V gene TRBV18, with D tentatively TRBD1 (6 bases). The length of the CDR3 is 13 residues. Germline V gene sequence: CDR1 KGHSH, CDR2 LQKENI. The V end lost 0 bases, the J end lost 5 bases, and 7 bases lay between the germline ends.

The CDR3 region is CASSQTLARGYEQYF. The CDR3 DNA reads TGTGCCAGCAGCCAGACACTAGCGCGGGGTTACGAGCAGTACTTC. The chain uses TRBV6-5 and TRBJ2-7; 7 bases match TRBD2. The length of the CDR3 is 15 residues. Germline CDR1 is MNHEY and CDR2 is SVGAGI. The V gene end was trimmed by 6 bases and the J gene end by 4 bases; junction bases not matched to a gene: 12.

The V call is TRBV14, the J call TRBJ1-2; D perhaps matches TRBD1 (6 bases). Trimming pared 0 bases from V and 5 bases from J, leaving 10 bases between. CDR1 is SGHDN and CDR2 is FVKESK in the germline V gene. The CDR3 covers 14 residues. CDR3 residues: CASSQDLGQYGYTF. CDR3 bases: TGTGCCAGCAGCCAAGACCTTGGACAGTATGGCTACACCTTC.

The J gene is TRBJ2-6, the V gene TRBV7-9; D not resolved. The V gene's germline CDR1 is SEHNR and CDR2 FQNEAQ (reference sequence). This CDR3 spans 14 amino acids. The V end lost 8 bases, the J end lost 2 bases, and 10 bases lay between the germline ends. The CDR3 DNA reads as TGTGCCAGCTCCCCAACGGCTGGGGCCAACGTCCTGACTTTC. This translates into CASSPTAGANVLTF.

The rearrangement joins TRBV19 to TRBJ1-1, with a possible D match to TRBD1 (5 bases). This CDR3 comprises 16 residues. Between the trimmed V and J ends, which lost 5 bases and 1 base, there was a span of 17 bases. Per germline, CDR1 LNHDA and CDR2 SQIVND (reference sequence). The CDR3 DNA is TGTGCCAGTAGTTCAGGGCAGGGAATTTGGAACACTGAAGCTTTCTTT. Protein sequence: CASSSGQGIWNTEAFF.

This chain uses TRBV9 with TRBJ1-1, with D tentatively TRBD1 (5 bases). Deletions cut 4 bases from V and 1 base from J, with 11 bases between. From germline, CDR1 is SGDLS and CDR2 YYNGEE. CDR3 size: 14 residues. In DNA form, the CDR3 reads TGTGCCAGCAGCTCCCAGGGCTCGAACACTGAAGCTTTCTTT. It is translated as CASSSQGSNTEAFF.

In this sample, this clone turned up a few times. The CDR3 nucleotides read TGTGCTAGTGGCACCCAGGGGGCTGGGGGGACCCAGTACTTC. Translating it yields CASGTQGAGGTQYF. The V and J genes are TRBV12-5 and TRBJ2-5; TRBD1 agrees at 8 bases. The trim removed 6 bases at V and 7 bases at J, leaving 10 bases unmatched. This CDR3 comprises 14 residues. Looked up from germline, CDR1 is LGHNT and CDR2 is FRNRAP.

This clone was observed a handful of times. Other DNA sequences in the sample encode the same CDR3. The chain links TRBV11-2 to TRBJ2-7; the D is unclear. The CDR3 extends over 12 amino acids. Germline V gives CDR1 SGHAT, CDR2 FQNNGV. V shed 4 bases and J shed 1 base, with 5 bases lying between them. CDR3 sequence (DNA): TGTGCCAGCAGCTCCTCTTCCTACGAGCAGTACTTC. Encoded protein: CASSSSSYEQYF.

This rearrangement joins TRBV7-8 to TRBJ2-1, with 7 bases that match TRBD2. Germline V CDR1 and CDR2: SGHVS, FQNEAQ. The CDR3 sequence is 19 residues long. Trimming removed 0 bases from V and 0 bases from J; junction bases left unmatched: 11. The CDR3 bases are TGTGCCAGCAGCTTAGCCGGGGGAGGGACCTCCGCCTCCTACAATGAGCAGTTCTTC. Translating gives CASSLAGGGTSASYNEQFF.

The CDR3 DNA sequence: TGTGCCAGCAGTGAAGGTAGTGACTATGGCTACACCTTC. This translates into CASSEGSDYGYTF. The V gene is TRBV6-1, the J gene TRBJ1-2; D is undetermined. The CDR3 covers 13 residues. From germline, CDR1 is MNHNS and CDR2 SASEGT. Between the trimmed V and J ends, which lost 1 base and 3 bases, there was a span of 6 bases.

The chain carries TRBV25-1 and TRBJ2-5; TRBD1 matches at 8 bases. Judging by the DNA end, TRBJ2-7 fits better; the J call may be wrong. Germline CDR1 is MGHDK and CDR2 is SYGVNS. This CDR3 comprises 14 residues. CDR3 sequence (DNA): TGTGCCAGCAGTGAGGGCAGGGGGCAGGACGAGCAGTACTTC. Translation: CASSEGRGQDEQYF.

The chain recombines TRBV4-2 with TRBJ2-3; 9 nucleotides line up with TRBD2. This CDR3 is built from 17 residues. The J segment lost 6 bases and the V segment lost 1 base, leaving 11 bases of the junction unmatched. The germline CDR1 and CDR2 sequences are LGHNA and YNFKEQ. The CDR3 bases are TGTGCCAGCAGCCAAGTTTATAGCGGGAGCGTTTTTGATACGCAGTATTTT. The encoded protein is CASSQVYSGSVFDTQYF.

The chain couples TRBV19 to TRBJ1-1; D might be TRBD1 (6 bases). Deletions cut 4 bases from V and 3 bases from J, with 12 bases between. CDR3 length: 14 amino acids. Germline CDR1 and CDR2: LNHDA and SQIVND (reference sequence). This chain's CDR3 is CASSRRGLDTEAFF. DNA for the CDR3: TGTGCCAGTAGTAGAAGGGGGTTAGACACTGAAGCTTTCTTT.

This chain connects TRBV7-9 to TRBJ1-1, with TRBD1 as a possible D gene (6 bases). V lost 6 bases and J 4 bases, leaving 15 bases between the germline ends. Germline V gene sequence: CDR1 SEHNR, CDR2 FQNEAQ (reference sequence). This CDR3 is 14 amino acids long. The CDR3: CASSNGTRLTEAFF. Written as DNA, the CDR3 is TGTGCCAGCAGTAACGGGACAAGACTCACTGAAGCTTTCTTT.

The CDR3 reads CASSLEYSNQPQHF. For the CDR3, the DNA is TGCGCCAGCAGCTTGGAATATAGCAATCAGCCCCAGCATTTT. The chain has TRBV5-1 and TRBJ1-5; D uncertain. With 0 bases removed from V and 0 bases from J, the gap between germline ends came to 4 bases. This CDR3 comprises 14 residues. Germline CDR1 SGHRS, CDR2 YFSETQ.

The chain recombines TRBV6-6 with TRBJ2-7, with TRBD2 as a possible D gene (5 bases). CDR1 and CDR2 (germline): MNHNY, SVGAGI (reference sequence). The CDR3 contains 15 residues. The V gene lost 0 bases and the J gene lost 3 bases, with 12 bases spanning the gap. CDR3: CASSYSRGRGYEQYF. Here the CDR3 DNA reads TGTGCCAGCAGTTACTCCCGCGGCCGGGGCTACGAGCAGTACTTC.

The gene calls are TRBV9 and TRBJ2-1; the D is unclear. The ends were cut back, 6 bases at V and 4 bases at J, with 17 bases in the middle. This CDR3 is 15 amino acids long. CDR1 and CDR2 (germline): SGDLS, YYNGEE. The CDR3 protein is CASTRERGVYNEQFF. The CDR3 DNA reads TGTGCCAGCACACGAGAACGTGGAGTGTACAATGAGCAGTTCTTC.

CDR3 in DNA: TGTGCCAGCAGCTTAGAGATAGTCAGCGCGAGCTCCTACAATGAGCAGTTCTTC. This sequence encodes CASSLEIVSASSYNEQFF. This chain uses TRBV11-2 with TRBJ2-1; D gene ambiguous. Trimming cost V 0 bases and J 0 bases, with 15 bases left between them. Germline CDR1 is SGHAT and CDR2 is FQNNGV. The CDR3 extends over 18 amino acids.

The chain carries TRBV19 and TRBJ2-1; D is unresolved. The CDR3 is 8 amino acids. CDR1 and CDR2 from the germline V gene are LNHDA and SQIVND (reference sequence). The ends were cut back, 10 bases at V and 10 bases at J, with 5 bases in the middle. CDR3 loop: CATPEQFF. Written as DNA, the CDR3 is TGTGCCACCCCAGAGCAGTTCTTC.